The clone carrying this T cell receptor (beta chain) was seen only a few times. The target antigen is unknown. CDR3 regions were amplified by Arm-PCR using iRepertoire HTBI primers to build TCR beta libraries. A single record per CDR3 protein comes from TCRdb applying MiXCR to the multiplex PCR reads. This table has some 330,000 distinct CDR3 sequences, about 23% appearing once. This specimen belongs to a study of regulatory T cells in long-lasting Graves disease. Broader study findings: The sample size was small, and this may have reduced accuracy. Persistent disease preferred TRBV28, TRBJ1-2 and TRBJ2-5.

Time point reported: persistent/refractory GD, antithyroid drugs over 5 years with positive TRAb. Extracted PBMC RNA gave rise to the TCR library. Per American Thyroid Association guidelines, Graves' disease was diagnosed. V was clipped by 4 bases and J by 7 bases, with 9 bases between them. Per the germline V gene, CDR1 is SGHAT and CDR2 is FQNNGV. This CDR3 has 12 amino acids. The material was peripheral blood mononuclear cells (PBMCs), obtained when the disease was refractory, from a patient treated with antithyroid drugs. J is TRBJ2-3 and V is TRBV11-2; the D is unclear. This receptor was identified in a woman between 35 and 50 years old with Graves disease. The CDR3 region has the DNA TGTGCCAGCAGCTCCCCCGCGCATACGCAGTATTTT. Residues: CASSSPAHTQYF. Full variable domain (outside the CDR3, taken from reference TRBV11-2 and TRBJ2-3): EAGVAQSPRYKIIEKRQSVAFWCNPISGHATLYWYQQILGQGPKLLIQFQNNGVVDDSQLPKDRFSAERLKGVDSTLKIQPAKLEDSAVYLCASSSPAHTQYFGPGTRLTVL.